These 18 T cell receptor beta chains were sequenced from one sample in a study of blood T cell repertoires in COVID-19 (dated by TCRdb to the early 2020s). The library was generated by the immunoSEQ multiplex PCR assay. TCRdb re-hosts the immuneACCESS table, in-frame sequences only. Its copies lack some clones; in the studies checked, an unresolved V gene accounts for under half of them, and the cause for the rest is not known. This sample holds about 330,000 clones; 65% to 90% were observed only once. 7.2% of the sample lies in the top ten. Sequencing was done on a sample of peripheral blood. Receptor source: a human donor in a cohort sampled during active COVID-19.

This clone has more than one count but fewer than ten. The chain carries TRBV6-2 or TRBV6-3 and TRBJ2-2, with 7 positions matching TRBD1. This CDR3 spans 16 amino acids. Germline CDR1 and CDR2: MNHEY and SVGEGT. V lost 5 bases, J lost 2 bases, and 8 bases stayed unmatched. The CDR3 region is CASSDLGQTNTGELFF. As DNA, the CDR3 is TGTGCCAGCAGTGACTTGGGACAGACAAACACCGGGGAGCTGTTTTTT.

The J gene is TRBJ1-1, the V gene TRBV27; D is perhaps TRBD1 (5 bases). This CDR3 comprises 14 residues. The germline gives CDR1 MNHEY, CDR2 SMNVEV (reference sequence). Trimming cost V 3 bases and J 4 bases, with 12 bases left between them. The CDR3 DNA reads TGTGCCAGCAGTTTGCAGGGAAGGGGCACTGAAGCTTTCTTT. It yields the protein CASSLQGRGTEAFF.

This chain's CDR3 is CASSPKGIGGEKLFF. CDR3 nucleotides: TGTGCCAGCAGTCCCAAAGGGATCGGGGGTGAAAAACTGTTTTTT. The gene calls are TRBV27 and TRBJ1-4, with D perhaps matching TRBD1 (5 bases). Germline assignment: CDR1 MNHEY and CDR2 SMNVEV (reference sequence). The CDR3 spans 15 residues. V was shortened by 5 bases and J by 7 bases, with 17 bases between the two germline ends. The variable domain in full, completed from reference TRBV27 and TRBJ1-4, reads EAQVTQNPRYLITVTGKKLTVTCSQNMNHEYMSWYRQDPGLGLRQIYYSMNVEVTDKGDVPEGYKVSRKEKRNFPLILESPSPNQTSLYFCASSPKGIGGEKLFFGSGTQLSVL.

V and J are TRBV10-3 and TRBJ1-1; D is unclear. From germline, CDR1 is ENHRY and CDR2 SYGVKD. V lost 3 bases, J lost 3 bases, and 5 bases lay in between. CDR3 length: 12 amino acids. CDR3 in amino acids: CAISETDTEAFF. CDR3 nucleotides: TGTGCCATCAGTGAAACAGACACTGAAGCTTTCTTT.

The chain recombines TRBV18 with TRBJ1-1; 7 positions agree with TRBD1. The length of the CDR3 is 14 residues. Germline loops: CDR1 KGHSH, CDR2 LQKENI. J gave up 5 bases and V 6 bases, and 9 bases lay outside the gene matches. CDR3 amino acids: CASSEAYRGTEAFF. The CDR3 DNA follows: TGTGCCAGCTCGGAAGCGTACAGGGGAACTGAAGCTTTCTTT.

This chain joins TRBV7-8 and TRBJ1-1; a possible D gene is TRBD1 (6 bases). This CDR3 is built from 13 residues. Trimming left V 1 base short and J 11 bases short, with 14 bases between. Germline values: CDR1 SGHVS, CDR2 FQNEAQ. The CDR3 here is CASSLEGGANAFF. In DNA form, the CDR3 reads TGTGCCAGCAGCTTAGAAGGGGGGGCCAATGCTTTCTTT.

The chain links TRBV6-1 to TRBJ2-1; D perhaps matches TRBD2 (5 bases). Germline V gene lookup returns CDR1 MNHNS and CDR2 SASEGT. This CDR3 contains 17 residues. The V end lost 2 bases, the J end lost 3 bases, and 17 bases lay between the germline ends. CDR3 region: CASSEYFSESVYNEQFF. Written as DNA, the CDR3 is TGTGCCAGCAGTGAATATTTTAGCGAGAGCGTCTACAATGAGCAGTTCTTC.

A few counts support this clone. The V and J genes are TRBV11-2 and TRBJ1-5; D is undetermined. CDR3 length equals 16 residues. The ends were cut back, 1 base at V and 4 bases at J, with 14 bases in the middle. Per the germline V gene, CDR1 is SGHAT and CDR2 is FQNNGV. The CDR3 here is CASSLGARMGNQPQHF. CDR3 DNA sequence: TGTGCCAGCAGCTTAGGTGCCAGGATGGGTAATCAGCCCCAGCATTTT.

This clone is a singleton in its sample. The same CDR3 also results from other DNA sequences found in this sample. The genes are TRBV20-1 and TRBJ2-7; D is possibly TRBD2 (6 bases). Germline V gene lookup returns CDR1 DFQATT and CDR2 SNEGSKA (reference sequence). The CDR3 loop spans 11 amino acids. CDR3 coding DNA: TGCAGCGCACGGAGGGGCTACGAGCAGTACTTC. It codes for CSARRGYEQYF.

The count of this clone is one. The CDR3 here is CASRGGWVTDTQYF. The CDR3 nucleotides are TGTGCCAGCAGAGGGGGCTGGGTCACAGATACGCAGTATTTT. The rearrangement links TRBV2 to TRBJ2-3, with 7 bases matching TRBD1. V shed 6 bases and J 2 bases; nucleotides not matched to a gene: 5. This CDR3 has 14 residues. CDR1 and CDR2 (germline): SNHLY, FYNNEI.

The sample holds a few counts of this clone. CDR3 DNA sequence: TGCGCCAGCAGCTCGGGGGGAAGCTCTGGGGCCAACGTCCTGACTTTC. Amino acids: CASSSGGSSGANVLTF. The chain carries TRBV5-1 and TRBJ2-6; 7 nucleotides agree with TRBD2. The CDR3 runs 16 residues. J gave up 0 bases and V 3 bases, and 3 bases lay outside the gene matches. Germline V CDR1 and CDR2: SGHRS, YFSETQ.

This chain joins TRBV5-1 and TRBJ2-3; 9 nucleotides match TRBD1. The germline CDR1 and CDR2 sequences are SGHRS and YFSETQ. The junction had 3 bases not matched to a gene; V was cut back by 5 bases and J by 2 bases. The CDR3 is made up of 14 amino acids. The CDR3 loop reads CASRRQGDTDTQYF. DNA of the CDR3: TGCGCCAGCAGGCGACAGGGGGACACAGATACGCAGTATTTT.

The chain has TRBV2 and TRBJ2-7; 8 nucleotides line up with TRBD2. Germline loops: CDR1 SNHLY, CDR2 FYNNEI. The CDR3 length is 14 residues. With V trimmed by 1 base and J by 2 bases, 1 base remained unmatched. The DNA for the CDR3 is TGTGCCAGCAGTGAAGGGCGGGGGGCCTACGAGCAGTACTTC. Its protein is CASSEGRGAYEQYF.

The chain has TRBV12-5 and TRBJ2-5; D is unresolved. V lost 0 bases and J 0 bases, leaving 5 bases between the germline ends. CDR1 and CDR2 (germline): LGHNT, FRNRAP. This CDR3 comprises 14 residues. CDR3 bases: TGTGCTAGTGGTTTGGTACAGTACCAAGAGACCCAGTACTTC. Protein sequence: CASGLVQYQETQYF.

The chain uses TRBV2 and TRBJ1-2; 7 nucleotides line up with TRBD1. The CDR3 covers 14 residues. CDR1 is SNHLY and CDR2 is FYNNEI in the germline V gene. The trim removed 6 bases at V and 2 bases at J, leaving 6 bases unmatched. The CDR3 bases are TGTGCCAGCAGGGTGGGACAGCAGAACTATGGCTACACCTTC. This sequence encodes CASRVGQQNYGYTF.

The chain is built from TRBV5-4 and TRBJ2-2, with 8 bases fitting TRBD1. The CDR3 extends over 15 amino acids. Germline trimming cut 3 bases from V and 3 bases from J; bases unmatched to any gene: 4. Germline assignment: CDR1 SGHNT and CDR2 YYREEE (reference sequence). CDR3 in DNA: TGTGCCAGCAGCTCGACAGGGGTCGACACCGGGGAGCTGTTTTTT. It specifies CASSSTGVDTGELFF. The variable domain in full, completed from reference TRBV5-4 and TRBJ2-2, reads ETGVTQSPTHLIKTRGQQVTLRCSSQSGHNTVSWYQQALGQGPQFIFQYYREEENGRGNFPPRFSGLQFPNYSSELNVNALELDDSALYLCASSSTGVDTGELFFGEGSRLTVL.

The chain links TRBV24-1 to TRBJ1-5, with unresolved D. The CDR3 spans 16 residues. Germline V gene sequence: CDR1 KGHDR, CDR2 SFDVKD. V shed 1 base and J shed 12 bases, with 21 bases lying between them. The CDR3 bases are TGTGCCACCAGTGATTTCCCAACGTTTCTCCCCTATTTCCAGCATTTT. Protein sequence: CATSDFPTFLPYFQHF.

This clone has a handful of counts. This chain connects TRBV6-5 to TRBJ2-7, with TRBD1 matching 10 bases. The V and J ends lost 7 bases and 6 bases, in that order; junction bases with no gene match: 9. Germline V gene lookup returns CDR1 MNHEY and CDR2 SVGAGI. The CDR3 contains 14 residues. CDR3 nucleotides: TGTGCCAGCATTCCGACAGGGGGCTGGGCCGAGCAGTACTTC. Protein sequence: CASIPTGGWAEQYF.